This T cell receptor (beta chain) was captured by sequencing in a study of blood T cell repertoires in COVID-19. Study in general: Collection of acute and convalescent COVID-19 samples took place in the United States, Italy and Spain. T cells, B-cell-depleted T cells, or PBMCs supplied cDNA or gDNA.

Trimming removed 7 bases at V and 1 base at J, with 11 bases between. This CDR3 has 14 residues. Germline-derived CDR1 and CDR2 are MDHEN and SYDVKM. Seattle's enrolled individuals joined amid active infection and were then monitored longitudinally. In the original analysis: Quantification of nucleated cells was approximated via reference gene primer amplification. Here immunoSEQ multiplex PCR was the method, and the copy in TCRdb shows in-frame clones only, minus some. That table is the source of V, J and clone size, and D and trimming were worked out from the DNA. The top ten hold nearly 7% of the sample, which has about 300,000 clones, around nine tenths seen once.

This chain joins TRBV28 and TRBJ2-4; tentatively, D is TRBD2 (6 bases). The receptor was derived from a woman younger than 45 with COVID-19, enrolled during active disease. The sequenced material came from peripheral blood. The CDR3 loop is CASISGGAKNIQYF. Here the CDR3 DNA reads TGTGCCAGCATCTCTGGGGGGGCCAAAAACATTCAGTACTTC.